A selection of T cell receptor beta chains follows, all from one sample in a study of regulatory T cells in long-lasting Graves disease. TCRdb redid the calling of the multiplex PCR reads with MiXCR, one entry per CDR3 protein. This table holds roughly 490,000 distinct CDR3 sequences, about 20% found once. Sequenced here: peripheral blood mononuclear cells (PBMCs), sampled when the disease was refractory, from a patient treated with antithyroid drugs. These receptors were collected from a female donor with Graves disease. Each CDR3 is given with its conserved first and last residue. A D gene is named only where the DNA matches it firmly. Size tells how often a clone was seen (once, few, many) or the class of an expanded clone, and some rows leave it out.

TRBJ2-5 15 TRBV11-3 TRBD1 . TGTGCCAGCAGCCTAATGTGGACAGGGGTAGGGACCCAGTACTTC CASSLMWTGVGTQYF
TRBJ1-1 13 TRBV30 . . TGTGCCTGGAGTAAAGGGCTGAACACTGAAGCTTTCTTT CAWSKGLNTEAFF
TRBJ2-7 15 TRBV7-9 TRBD2 . TGTGCCAGCATCTTAGCGGGGGCGAGCTCCTACGAGCAGTACTTC CASILAGASSYEQYF
TRBJ2-7 14 TRBV19 . few TGTGCCTCCGGCGAGGTGGGTACCTCCTACGAGCAGTACTTC CASGEVGTSYEQYF
TRBJ2-5 16 TRBV28 TRBD1 many TGTGCCAGCAGTTTATTGACCCTAGGGGGCCGGGAGACCCAGTACTTC CASSLLTLGGRETQYF
TRBJ1-1 12 TRBV30 . . TGTGCCTGGCTCCGGGAAACCGGTGAAGCTTTCTTT CAWLRETGEAFF
TRBJ1-6 15 TRBV11-2 . many TGTGCCAGCAGCTTAGATAGGGCAGGGACGTCACCCCTCCACTTT CASSLDRAGTSPLHF
TRBJ2-7 14 TRBV6-5 . many TGTGCCAGCAGTTACTCACGGGGGGCCCACGAGCAGTACTTC CASSYSRGAHEQYF
TRBJ1-1 15 TRBV5-1 TRBD1 . TGCGCCAGCAGCCTTACTCGACAGGGCGACACTGAAGCTTTCTTT CASSLTRQGDTEAFF
TRBJ2-7 14 TRBV12-3/TRBV12-4 . few TGTGCCAGCAGTTTAGGCACCTCGACCTACGAGCAGTACTTC CASSLGTSTYEQYF
TRBJ2-1 15 TRBV20-1 TRBD1 . TGCAGTGCTAGAGAAACGGGACAGGGAGGGGATGAGCAGTTCTTC CSARETGQGGDEQFF
TRBJ2-5 16 TRBV19 TRBD1 few TGTGCCAGTAGTAACCGGGACAGAGCTAGCCAAGAGACCCAGTACTTC CASSNRDRASQETQYF
TRBJ2-7 14 TRBV6-2/TRBV6-3 TRBD1 . TGTGCCAGCAGTTATAAGGGGACAGCGGCTCCGCAGTACTTC CASSYKGTAAPQYF